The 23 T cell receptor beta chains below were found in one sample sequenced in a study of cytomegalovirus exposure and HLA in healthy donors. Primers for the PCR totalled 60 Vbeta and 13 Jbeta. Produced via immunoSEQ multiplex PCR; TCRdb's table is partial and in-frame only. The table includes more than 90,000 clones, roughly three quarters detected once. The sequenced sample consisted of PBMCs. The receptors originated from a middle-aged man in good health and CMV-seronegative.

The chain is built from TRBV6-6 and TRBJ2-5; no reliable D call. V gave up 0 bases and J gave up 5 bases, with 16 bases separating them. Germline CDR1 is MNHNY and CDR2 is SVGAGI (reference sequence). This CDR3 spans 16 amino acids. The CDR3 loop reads CASSYSAHGVLETQYF. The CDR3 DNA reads TGTGCCAGCAGTTACTCGGCGCACGGAGTTTTGGAGACCCAGTACTTC.

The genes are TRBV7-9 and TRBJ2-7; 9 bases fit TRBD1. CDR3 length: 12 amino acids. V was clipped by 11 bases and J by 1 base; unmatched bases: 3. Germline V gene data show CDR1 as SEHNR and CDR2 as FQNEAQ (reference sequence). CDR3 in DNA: TGTGCCTGTGGACAGGGGTCCTACGAGCAGTACTTC. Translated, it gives CACGQGSYEQYF.

The CDR3 sequence is CASSLGAGGLPGELFF. In DNA, the CDR3 is TGTGCCAGCAGCTTAGGTGCGGGGGGGCTCCCCGGGGAGCTGTTTTTT. V usage is TRBV11-2 and J usage is TRBJ2-2; 9 bases agree with TRBD2. Germline CDR1 reads SGHAT; CDR2 reads FQNNGV. The CDR3 runs 16 residues. The junction had 6 bases not matched to a gene; V was cut back by 1 base and J by 6 bases.

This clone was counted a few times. CDR3 loop: CASILGSGRYTDTQYF. Here the CDR3 DNA reads TGTGCCAGCATTCTCGGTAGCGGGAGGTACACAGATACGCAGTATTTT. The rearrangement uses TRBV6-6 and TRBJ2-3; the match to TRBD2 covers 10 bases. J was trimmed by 2 bases and V by 7 bases; bases with no gene match: 9. Germline CDR1 and CDR2: MNHNY and SVGAGI (reference sequence). This CDR3 spans 16 amino acids.

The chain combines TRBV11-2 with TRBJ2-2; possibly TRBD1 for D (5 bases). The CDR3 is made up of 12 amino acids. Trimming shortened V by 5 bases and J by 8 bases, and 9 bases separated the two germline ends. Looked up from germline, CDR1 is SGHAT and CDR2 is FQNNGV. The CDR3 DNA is TGTGCCAGCAGCGTACCAGGGGGGGAGCTGTTTTTT. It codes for CASSVPGGELFF.

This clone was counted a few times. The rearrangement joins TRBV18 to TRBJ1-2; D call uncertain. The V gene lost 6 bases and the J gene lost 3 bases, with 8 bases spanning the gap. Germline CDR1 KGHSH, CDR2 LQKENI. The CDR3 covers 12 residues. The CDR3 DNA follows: TGTGCCAGCTCTAGAGACTACTATGGCTACACCTTC. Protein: CASSRDYYGYTF.

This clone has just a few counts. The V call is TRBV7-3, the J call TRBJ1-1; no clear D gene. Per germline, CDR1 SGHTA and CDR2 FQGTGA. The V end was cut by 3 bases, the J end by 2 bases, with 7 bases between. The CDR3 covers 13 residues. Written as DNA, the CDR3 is TGTGCCAGCAGCTTGGCTCTCAACACTGAAGCTTTCTTT. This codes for CASSLALNTEAFF.

Here the CDR3 DNA reads TGTGCCAGCTCACCAGGACTACCCACTGAAGCTTTCTTT. This translates into CASSPGLPTEAFF. The gene calls are TRBV18 and TRBJ1-1; D ambiguous. This CDR3 is built from 13 residues. Trimming cost V 2 bases and J 4 bases, with 8 bases left between them. In germline, CDR1 is KGHSH, CDR2 LQKENI.

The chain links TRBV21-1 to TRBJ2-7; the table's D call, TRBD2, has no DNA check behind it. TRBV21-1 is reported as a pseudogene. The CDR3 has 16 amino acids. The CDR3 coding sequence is TGTGCCAGCAGCAAAAGGCAGGCTAGCGGGACCCACGAGCAGTACTTC. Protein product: CASSKRQASGTHEQYF.

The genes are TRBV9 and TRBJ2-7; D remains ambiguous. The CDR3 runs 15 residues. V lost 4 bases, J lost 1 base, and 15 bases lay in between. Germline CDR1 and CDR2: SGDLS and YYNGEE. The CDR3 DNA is TGTGCCAGCAGCAGAGGCGGCGGCCGGTCCTACGAGCAGTACTTC. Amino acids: CASSRGGGRSYEQYF.

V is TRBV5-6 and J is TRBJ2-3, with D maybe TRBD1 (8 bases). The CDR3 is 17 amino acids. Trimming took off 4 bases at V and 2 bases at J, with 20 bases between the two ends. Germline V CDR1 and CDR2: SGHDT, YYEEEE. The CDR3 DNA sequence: TGTGCCAGCAGCCGGAGGACAGGGACTACCCCCACAGATACGCAGTATTTT. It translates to CASSRRTGTTPTDTQYF.

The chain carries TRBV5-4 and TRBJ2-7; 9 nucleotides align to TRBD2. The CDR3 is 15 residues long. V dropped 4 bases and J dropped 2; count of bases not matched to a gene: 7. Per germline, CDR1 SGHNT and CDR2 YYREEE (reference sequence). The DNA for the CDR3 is TGTGCCAGCAGCCAGGGACTAGCACCCGCCTACGAGCAGTACTTC. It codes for CASSQGLAPAYEQYF.

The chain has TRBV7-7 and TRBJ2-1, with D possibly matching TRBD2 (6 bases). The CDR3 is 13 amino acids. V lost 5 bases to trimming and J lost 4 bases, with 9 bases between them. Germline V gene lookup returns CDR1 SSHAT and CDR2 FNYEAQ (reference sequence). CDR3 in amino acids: CASSLDYYNEQFF. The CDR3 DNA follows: TGTGCCAGCAGCCTGGACTATTACAATGAGCAGTTCTTC.

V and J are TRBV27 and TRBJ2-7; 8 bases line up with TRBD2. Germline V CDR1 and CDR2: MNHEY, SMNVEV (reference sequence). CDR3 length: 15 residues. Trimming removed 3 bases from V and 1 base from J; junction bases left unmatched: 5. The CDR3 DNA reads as TGTGCCAGCAGTTTCCCGAGCGGGGGATCCTACGAGCAGTACTTC. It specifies CASSFPSGGSYEQYF.

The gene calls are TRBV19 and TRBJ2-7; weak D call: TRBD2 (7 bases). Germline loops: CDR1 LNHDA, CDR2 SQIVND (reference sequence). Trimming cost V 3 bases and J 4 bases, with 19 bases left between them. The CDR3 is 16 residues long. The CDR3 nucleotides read TGTGCCAGTAGTATGGTATCCAGCGGGGACATATACGAGCAGTACTTC. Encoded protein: CASSMVSSGDIYEQYF. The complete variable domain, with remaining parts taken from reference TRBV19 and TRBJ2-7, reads DGGITQSPKYLFRKEGQNVTLSCEQNLNHDAMYWYRQDPGQGLRLIYYSQIVNDFQKGDIAEGYSVSREKKESFPLTVTSAQKNPTAFYLCASSMVSSGDIYEQYFGPGTRLTVT.

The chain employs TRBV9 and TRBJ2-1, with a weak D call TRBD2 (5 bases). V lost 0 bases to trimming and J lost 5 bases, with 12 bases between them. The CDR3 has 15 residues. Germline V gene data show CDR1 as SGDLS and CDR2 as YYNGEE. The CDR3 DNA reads TGTGCCAGCAGCGTAGCTACGATTAGCGACAATGAGCAGTTCTTC. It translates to CASSVATISDNEQFF.

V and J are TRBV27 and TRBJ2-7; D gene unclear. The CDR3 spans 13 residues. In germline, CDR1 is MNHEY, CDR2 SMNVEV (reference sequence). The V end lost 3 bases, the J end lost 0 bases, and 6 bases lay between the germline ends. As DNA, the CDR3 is TGTGCCAGCAGTTTCTCCAGCTCCTACGAGCAGTACTTC. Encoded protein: CASSFSSSYEQYF.

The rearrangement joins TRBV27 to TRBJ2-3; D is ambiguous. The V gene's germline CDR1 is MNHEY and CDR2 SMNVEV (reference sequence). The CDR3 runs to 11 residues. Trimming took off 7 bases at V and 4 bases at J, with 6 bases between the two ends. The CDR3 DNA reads TGTGCCAGCACCGCGGCAGATACGCAGTATTTT. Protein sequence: CASTAADTQYF.

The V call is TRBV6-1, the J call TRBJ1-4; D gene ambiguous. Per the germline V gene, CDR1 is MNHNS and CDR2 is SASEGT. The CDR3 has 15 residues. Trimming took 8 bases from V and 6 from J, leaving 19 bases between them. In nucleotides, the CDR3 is TGTGCCAGCGCCACGGAGGACCTTAGGGATGAAAAACTGTTTTTT. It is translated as CASATEDLRDEKLFF.

This chain's CDR3 is CASSPQNGGSYEQYF. DNA for the CDR3: TGTGCCAGCTCACCACAAAATGGGGGGAGCTACGAGCAGTACTTC. The chain has TRBV18 and TRBJ2-7; possibly TRBD2 for D (6 bases). V lost 1 base and J 3 bases, leaving 13 bases between the germline ends. Germline loops: CDR1 KGHSH, CDR2 LQKENI. CDR3 length equals 15 residues.

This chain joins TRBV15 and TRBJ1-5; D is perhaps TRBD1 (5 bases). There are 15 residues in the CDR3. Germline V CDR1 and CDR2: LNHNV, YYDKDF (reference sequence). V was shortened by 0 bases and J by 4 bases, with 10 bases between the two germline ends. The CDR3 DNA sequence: TGTGCCACCAGCAGAGATCGGGGGAATAATCAGCCCCAGCATTTT. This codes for CATSRDRGNNQPQHF.

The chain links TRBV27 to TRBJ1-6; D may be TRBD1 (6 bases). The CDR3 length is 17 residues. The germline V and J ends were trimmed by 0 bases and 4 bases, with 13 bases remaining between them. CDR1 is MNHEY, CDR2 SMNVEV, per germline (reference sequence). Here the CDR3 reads CASSLSRTAGYNSPLHF. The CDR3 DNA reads TGTGCCAGCAGTTTATCCCGGACAGCCGGGTATAATTCACCCCTCCACTTT.

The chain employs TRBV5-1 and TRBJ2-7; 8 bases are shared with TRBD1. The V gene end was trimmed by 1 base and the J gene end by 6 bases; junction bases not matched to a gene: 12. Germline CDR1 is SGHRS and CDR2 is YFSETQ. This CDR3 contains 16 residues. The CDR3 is CASSLCGQGEGCEQYF. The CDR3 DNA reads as TGCGCCAGCAGCTTGTGTGGACAGGGTGAGGGCTGCGAGCAGTACTTC.